The entry that follows covers one T cell receptor beta chain sequence. The sample originates from a study of blood T cell repertoires in COVID-19. For the study at large: Sources were T cells, B-cell-depleted T cells, or PBMCs; the material itself was cDNA or gDNA.

V lost 3 bases, J lost 12 bases, and 9 bases lay in between. CDR1 and CDR2 from the germline V gene are SEHNR and FQNEAQ (reference sequence). The CDR3 has 11 amino acids. TCRdb's copy holds only in-frame clones and misses some; the assay was immunoSEQ multiplex PCR. The sample holds roughly 120,000 clones, roughly 70% seen once. The chain is built from TRBV7-9 and TRBJ2-1; weak D call: TRBD2 (5 bases). Sequencing was done on a sample of peripheral blood. This receptor was identified in a human donor with acute or convalescent COVID-19. The donor label of this sample is uncertain. For the CDR3, the DNA is TGTGCCAGCAGCTTGGACTGGCGGCAGTTCTTC. This encodes CASSLDWRQFF.